Below are 8 T cell receptor beta chains sequenced from a single sample in a study of T cell changes during pregnancy in multiple sclerosis. Libraries were prepared by immunoSEQ multiplex PCR; TCRdb keeps only in-frame clonotypes and omits some of them. The data contain 120,000 or so clones, 90% to 95% of them singletons. The sample here was peripheral blood, taken before pregnancy. These receptors originate from a female donor with multiple sclerosis, enrolled in a pregnancy study.

The chain carries TRBV30 and TRBJ1-5; 10 bases line up with TRBD1. The CDR3 runs to 14 residues. Losses at the gene ends were 2 bases for V and 6 bases for J; bases not matched to a gene: 4. CDR1 is GTSNPN and CDR2 is SVGIG in the germline V gene (reference sequence). CDR3 sequence reads: CAWSHRDRGQPQHF. DNA of the CDR3: TGTGCCTGGAGTCACCGGGACAGGGGTCAGCCCCAGCATTTT.

The chain couples TRBV19 to TRBJ1-5; no clear D gene. Germline CDR1 LNHDA, CDR2 SQIVND (reference sequence). The V and J ends lost 6 bases and 1 base respectively, with 13 bases between them. The CDR3 covers 15 residues. CDR3 in DNA: TGTGCCAGTAGCTCTAGCAGTTCCAGCAATCAGCCCCAGCATTTT. Translating gives CASSSSSSSNQPQHF.

CDR3 nucleotide sequence: TGTGCCAGTAGTATAGGTCGTGGTCGAGACAGTGGCTACAATGAGCAGTTCTTC. Its protein product is CASSIGRGRDSGYNEQFF. The chain couples TRBV19 to TRBJ2-1; tentative D call: TRBD1 (5 bases). V was cut by 1 base and J by 3 bases, with 19 bases left in between. Germline loops: CDR1 LNHDA, CDR2 SQIVND (reference sequence). The CDR3 covers 18 residues. Filled out from reference TRBV19 and TRBJ2-1, the complete variable domain reads DGGITQSPKYLFRKEGQNVTLSCEQNLNHDAMYWYRQDPGQGLRLIYYSQIVNDFQKGDIAEGYSVSREKKESFPLTVTSAQKNPTAFYLCASSIGRGRDSGYNEQFFGPGTRLTVL.

The rearrangement uses TRBV2 and TRBJ2-1; 7 bases map to TRBD1. The CDR3 contains 14 residues. Germline assignment: CDR1 SNHLY and CDR2 FYNNEI. Trimming took 4 bases from V and 8 from J; bases not matched to a gene: 8. The CDR3 loop is CASSVRQGTDEQFF. CDR3 in DNA: TGTGCCAGCAGTGTACGACAGGGTACGGATGAGCAGTTCTTC.

The chain recombines TRBV28 with TRBJ1-4; no firm D call. Per germline, CDR1 MDHEN and CDR2 SYDVKM. V shed 5 bases and J shed 6 bases, with 10 bases lying between them. This CDR3 has 13 amino acids. The CDR3: CASSPPRDEKLFF. CDR3 nucleotide sequence: TGTGCCAGCAGTCCCCCCCGGGATGAAAAACTGTTTTTT.

The rearrangement joins TRBV5-5 to TRBJ2-1, with 12 bases identical to TRBD1. The CDR3 is made up of 20 amino acids. Per the germline V gene, CDR1 is SGHKS and CDR2 is YYEKEE (reference sequence). V shed 4 bases, J shed 2 bases, and the junction held 16 bases outside the gene matches. The DNA of the CDR3 is TGTGCCAGCAGCGGAGGGGACAGGGGGCGGCGGGGGAGCCCCTACAATGAGCAGTTCTTC. Translated: CASSGGDRGRRGSPYNEQFF.

V usage is TRBV18 and J usage is TRBJ1-4; 10 bases match TRBD1. This CDR3 has 15 amino acids. V lost 2 bases, J lost 6 bases, and 3 bases stayed unmatched. Germline loops: CDR1 KGHSH, CDR2 LQKENI. CDR3: CASSPRQGADEKLFF. CDR3 nucleotide sequence: TGTGCCAGCTCACCAAGACAGGGGGCAGATGAAAAACTGTTTTTT.

This chain joins TRBV19 and TRBJ2-3, with 14 bases lining up with TRBD2. The CDR3 spans 19 residues. The germline gives CDR1 LNHDA, CDR2 SQIVND (reference sequence). J lost 1 base, V lost 6 bases, and 12 bases had no gene match. CDR3 bases: TGTGCCAGTAGCCCCTGGGGACTAGCGGGGGACCGCCGCACAGATACGCAGTATTTT. Protein product: CASSPWGLAGDRRTDTQYF.